The clone carrying this T cell receptor (beta chain) was recorded a few times. As yet, its antigen is unknown. TCRdb ran MiXCR on the 5' RACE reads and lists one entry per CDR3 protein. Counted here are 750,000 to 950,000 distinct CDR3 sequences, approximately 13% occurring once; the ten biggest clones make up around 1.6%. This sample was included in a study of identical twins. The study, taken as a whole, reports: Compared with models, monozygotic twins showed more out-of-frame TCR alpha sharing. In cord blood, abundant beta clonotypes had fewer insertions; memory showed no trend. Not following the same donors, the study drew its conclusions from cross-sectional statistical analysis.

The germline CDR1 and CDR2 sequences are SQVTM and ANQGSEA. V lost 4 bases to trimming and J lost 6 bases, with 10 bases between them. This CDR3 spans 12 amino acids. These data were likewise used in another study, on yellow fever vaccine responses in identical twins.

The chain is built from TRBV29-1 and TRBJ2-1, with D unresolved. The specimen sequenced was PBMCs. This clonotype was sampled from a young woman in good health. The CDR3 bases are TGCAGCGTTGCACTGCCCACCAATGAGCAGTTCTTC. Residues: CSVALPTNEQFF.